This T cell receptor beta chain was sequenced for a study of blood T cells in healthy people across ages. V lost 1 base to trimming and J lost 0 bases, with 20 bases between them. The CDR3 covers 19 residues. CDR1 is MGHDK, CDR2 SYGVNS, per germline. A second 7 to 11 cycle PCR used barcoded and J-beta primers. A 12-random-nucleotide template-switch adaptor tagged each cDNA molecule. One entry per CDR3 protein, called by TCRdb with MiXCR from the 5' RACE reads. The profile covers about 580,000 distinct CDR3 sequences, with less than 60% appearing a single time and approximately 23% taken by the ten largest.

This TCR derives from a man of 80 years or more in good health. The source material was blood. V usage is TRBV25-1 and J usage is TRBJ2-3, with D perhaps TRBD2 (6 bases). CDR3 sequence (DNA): TGTGCCAGCAGTGAATTTTTAGGCGGGACTGGAGCCAGCACAGATACGCAGTATTTT. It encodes CASSEFLGGTGASTDTQYF.